This TCR beta chain is drawn from a study of OX40 agonist ivuxolimab in advanced cancers. Data came from immunoSEQ multiplex PCR; TCRdb stores just in-frame clones and leaves some out. The sample yields over 50,000 clones, about 92% seen once. With V trimmed by 4 bases and J by 7 bases, 9 bases remained unmatched. Germline-derived CDR1 and CDR2 are LGHNA and YSLEER. This CDR3 contains 16 residues. The origin of this receptor is an adult with an advanced solid tumor such as melanoma, head and neck, liver or kidney cancer. The source material was CD4+ or CD8+ T cells sorted from blood, sampled in a trial of the OX40 agonist ivuxolimab. This rearrangement joins TRBV4-3 to TRBJ2-1; 11 bases agree with TRBD2. The CDR3 loop reads CASSPFSGGAGNEQFF. The CDR3 nucleotides read TGCGCCAGCAGCCCCTTTAGCGGGGGGGCCGGTAATGAGCAGTTCTTC.